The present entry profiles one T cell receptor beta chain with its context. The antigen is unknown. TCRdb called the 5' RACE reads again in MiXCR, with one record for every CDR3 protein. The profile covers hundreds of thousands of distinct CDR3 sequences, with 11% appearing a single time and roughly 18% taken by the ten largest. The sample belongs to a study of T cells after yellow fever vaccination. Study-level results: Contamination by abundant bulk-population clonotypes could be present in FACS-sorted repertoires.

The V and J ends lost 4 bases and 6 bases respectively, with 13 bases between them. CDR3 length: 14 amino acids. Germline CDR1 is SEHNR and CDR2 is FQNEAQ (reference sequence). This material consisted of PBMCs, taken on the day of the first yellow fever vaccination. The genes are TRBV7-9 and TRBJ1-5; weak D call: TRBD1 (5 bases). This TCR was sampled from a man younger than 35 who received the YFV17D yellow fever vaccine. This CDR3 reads CASSSSRGLQPQHF. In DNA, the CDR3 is TGTGCCAGCAGCTCATCACGGGGCCTTCAGCCCCAGCATTTT. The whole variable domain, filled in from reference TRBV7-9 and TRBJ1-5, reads DTGVSQNPRHKITKRGQNVTFRCDPISEHNRLYWYRQTLGQGPEFLTYFQNEAQLEKSRLLSDRFSAERPKGSFSTLEIQRTEQGDSAMYLCASSSSRGLQPQHFGDGTRLSIL.